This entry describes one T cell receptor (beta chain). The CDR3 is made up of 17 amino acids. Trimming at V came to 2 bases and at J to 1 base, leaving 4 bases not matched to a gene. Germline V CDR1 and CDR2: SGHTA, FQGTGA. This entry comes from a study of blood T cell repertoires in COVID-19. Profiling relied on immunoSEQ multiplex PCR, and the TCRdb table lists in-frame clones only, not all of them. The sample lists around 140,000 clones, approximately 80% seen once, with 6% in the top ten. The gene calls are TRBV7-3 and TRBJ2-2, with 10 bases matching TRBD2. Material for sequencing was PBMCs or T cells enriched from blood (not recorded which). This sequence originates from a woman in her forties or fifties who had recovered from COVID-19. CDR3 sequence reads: CASSLSPSGGNTGELFF. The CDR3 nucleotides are TGTGCCAGCAGCTTATCGCCTAGCGGGGGGAACACCGGGGAGCTGTTTTTT.